This passage covers 24 T cell receptor beta chains from one sample sequenced in a study of Graves' ophthalmopathy and Graves' hyperthyroidism. From RNA, the CDR3 regions of TCR beta chains were amplified and sequenced. Second-round multiplex PCR came after a first-round RT-PCR that employed HTBI primers. One entry per CDR3 protein, called by TCRdb with MiXCR from the multiplex PCR reads. The sample has about 340,000 distinct CDR3 sequences, 15% to 20% seen once; the top ten hold 9% to 15%. The sample comprised peripheral blood. The receptors derive from an adult man with Graves' ophthalmopathy.

This clonotype was observed a handful of times. The DNA for the CDR3 is TGTGCCAGCAGCCAACCCTCGCGGGGGCGCCGGAGGGAGACCCAGTACTTC. This encodes CASSQPSRGRRRETQYF. The J gene is TRBJ2-5, the V gene TRBV3-1; maybe TRBD2 (7 bases). This CDR3 spans 17 amino acids. Trimming stripped 2 bases from V and 5 bases from J, with 21 bases between. CDR1 and CDR2 (germline): LGHDT, YNNKEL (reference sequence).

This chain uses TRBV10-3 with TRBJ2-7; D is undetermined. The CDR3 runs 13 residues. The V gene lost 0 bases and the J gene lost 4 bases, with 7 bases spanning the gap. Germline loops: CDR1 ENHRY, CDR2 SYGVKD. The CDR3, as DNA: TGTGCCATCAGTGAGTCTCTCCTATACGAGCAGTACTTC. Translated: CAISESLLYEQYF.

This clonotype was seen many times. V and J are TRBV29-1 and TRBJ2-5; 9 nucleotides align to TRBD2. The V gene end was trimmed by 7 bases and the J gene end by 4 bases; junction bases not matched to a gene: 7. Germline lookup yields CDR1 SQVTM and CDR2 ANQGSEA. This CDR3 has 13 residues. Here the CDR3 DNA reads TGCAGCGCAGCGGGAGGCCAAAGAGAGACCCAGTACTTC. It yields the protein CSAAGGQRETQYF.

This clonotype was recorded at least ten times. This chain connects TRBV5-1 to TRBJ1-2; 11 bases map to TRBD1. J lost 6 bases, V lost 4 bases, and 5 bases had no gene match. CDR3 length: 14 amino acids. Germline assignment: CDR1 SGHRS and CDR2 YFSETQ. CDR3 coding DNA: TGCGCCAGCAGCAGACCGGGACAGGGGGATGGCTACACCTTC. Protein product: CASSRPGQGDGYTF.

In this sample, this clonotype turned up a few times. This may arise from a read error, as a much more abundant clone is one base away. The chain employs TRBV6-5 and TRBJ1-1, with D unclear. The CDR3 is made up of 14 amino acids. Per germline, CDR1 MNHEY and CDR2 SVGAGI. CDR3 amino acids: CASSYLNLNTEVFF. CDR3 nucleotides: TGTGCCAGCAGTTACCTGAATTTGAACACTGAAGTTTTCTTT.

A note on this clonotype: One end of the junction does not line up with germline, which may come from a read error. The chain's CDR3 is CASNRGQGYTEALF. In nucleotides, the CDR3 is TGTGCCAGCAACCGAGGACAGGGATACACTGAAGCTCTCTTT. J is TRBJ1-1 and V is TRBV12-3 or TRBV12-4; 8 bases fit TRBD1. The CDR3 totals 14 residues.

Concerning this clonotype itself: The junction departs from germline at one end; a sequencing error may be responsible. This rearrangement joins TRBV5-1 to TRBJ2-5; possibly TRBD2 for D (6 bases). Per the germline V gene, CDR1 is SGHRS and CDR2 is YFSETQ. The CDR3 has 11 amino acids. The CDR3 DNA follows: TGCGCCAGCACCTGGAGGGAGACCCAGTGCTTC. Translation: CASTWRETQCF.

This clonotype was detected ten times or more. The CDR3 loop reads CASSLEQGQGYTF. The CDR3 DNA sequence: TGTGCCAGCAGCTTAGAACAGGGGCAAGGCTACACCTTC. J is TRBJ1-2 and V is TRBV7-9; 7 bases align to TRBD1. CDR3 length: 13 amino acids. The germline V gene has CDR1 SEHNR and CDR2 FQNEAQ (reference sequence). With V trimmed by 1 base and J by 8 bases, 4 bases remained unmatched.

There are many counts of this clonotype. The V call is TRBV25-1, the J call TRBJ2-7, with 8 bases lining up with TRBD1. The V segment lost 3 bases and the J segment 1 base; nucleotides outside the gene matches: 5. The CDR3 contains 15 residues. The germline V gene encodes CDR1 MGHDK and CDR2 SYGVNS. CDR3 sequence: CASSEPTGGSYEQYF. For the CDR3, the DNA is TGTGCCAGCAGTGAGCCCACAGGGGGGTCCTACGAGCAGTACTTC.

The sample holds many counts of this clonotype. This sequence joins TRBV20-1 and TRBJ1-5; tentatively, D is TRBD1 (5 bases). This CDR3 comprises 14 residues. Trimming shortened V by 7 bases and J by 2 bases, and 15 bases separated the two germline ends. Looked up from germline, CDR1 is DFQATT and CDR2 is SNEGSKA (reference sequence). CDR3 loop: CSVGGGWRNQPQHF. DNA for the CDR3: TGCAGTGTTGGGGGGGGTTGGCGCAATCAGCCCCAGCATTTT.

This clonotype has at least ten counts. The chain couples TRBV9 to TRBJ2-7, with D tentatively TRBD1 (5 bases). V lost 1 base to trimming and J lost 5 bases, with 10 bases between them. CDR3 length: 13 amino acids. Germline V gene sequence: CDR1 SGDLS, CDR2 YYNGEE. The DNA for the CDR3 is TGTGCCAGCAGCGTACAGGGTTCCAACGAGCAGTACTTC. As protein: CASSVQGSNEQYF.

The V call is TRBV27, the J call TRBJ1-2, with 10 bases matching TRBD1. Germline CDR1 is MNHEY and CDR2 is SMNVEV (reference sequence). V shed 5 bases and J 1 base; nucleotides not matched to a gene: 13. CDR3 length equals 18 residues. CDR3 nucleotide sequence: TGTGCCAGCAGTGAACCATTGGGACAGGGGAGGTTTAACTATGGCTACACCTTC. Its protein is CASSEPLGQGRFNYGYTF.

This clonotype was detected a few times. The J gene is TRBJ1-6, the V gene TRBV11-2; D gene uncertain. The CDR3 extends over 14 amino acids. Trimming removed 1 base at V and 5 bases at J, with 6 bases between. Germline CDR1 SGHAT, CDR2 FQNNGV. The CDR3 reads CASSLGSDNSPLHF. The CDR3 coding sequence is TGTGCCAGCAGCTTAGGTTCGGATAATTCACCCCTCCACTTT.

A note on this clonotype: A junction end diverges from the germline sequence, so it may reflect a read error. The chain carries TRBV4-1 and TRBJ2-7; maybe TRBD1 (6 bases). Germline V CDR1 and CDR2: MGHRA, YSYEKL. There are 12 residues in the CDR3. CDR3 loop: CASSPRDTHSQF. CDR3 sequence (DNA): TGCGCCAGCAGCCCCCGGGACACTCACTCCCAATTC.

This clonotype was recorded many times. The chain uses TRBV5-1 and TRBJ1-2; D gene ambiguous. Trimming took 4 bases from V and 3 from J, leaving 19 bases between them. This CDR3 is 16 amino acids long. The germline gives CDR1 SGHRS, CDR2 YFSETQ. The CDR3 DNA sequence: TGCGCCAGCAGCCTACCTCAGACGCCCCGGGACTATGGCTACACCTTC. Its translation is CASSLPQTPRDYGYTF.

The rearrangement uses TRBV14 and TRBJ2-7, with a tentative D call TRBD2 (6 bases). Trimming stripped 0 bases from V and 2 bases from J, with 20 bases between. CDR3 length: 18 amino acids. The germline V gene has CDR1 SGHDN and CDR2 FVKESK. The CDR3 spells CASSQDSMGGAVAYEQYF. In DNA, the CDR3 is TGTGCCAGCAGCCAAGATTCGATGGGGGGAGCGGTAGCCTACGAGCAGTACTTC.

This clonotype was detected once. It may be a read error: a sequence one base away is much more abundant. The V call is TRBV24-1, the J call TRBJ2-5; unclear D gene. The germline CDR1 and CDR2 sequences are KGHDR and SFDVKD. The germline V and J ends were trimmed by 9 bases and 3 bases, with 4 bases remaining between them. The CDR3 runs to 10 residues. In nucleotides, the CDR3 is TGTGCCACCGGAAAAGAGACCCAGTACTTC. Translating gives CATGKETQYF.

This clonotype came up many times. This rearrangement joins TRBV11-2 to TRBJ1-2; 7 bases are a match to TRBD1. Germline V lookup: CDR1 SGHAT, CDR2 FQNNGV. CDR3 size: 12 residues. The trim removed 7 bases at V and 6 bases at J, leaving 5 bases unmatched. The chain's CDR3 is CASTPGTDGYTF. CDR3 nucleotides: TGTGCCAGCACCCCCGGGACAGATGGCTACACCTTC.

This clonotype showed up many times. The chain is built from TRBV30 and TRBJ1-1, with a tentative D call TRBD1 (5 bases). Germline CDR1 and CDR2: GTSNPN and SVGIG (reference sequence). The germline V and J ends were trimmed by 1 base and 1 base, with 13 bases remaining between them. The CDR3 covers 15 residues. The chain's CDR3 is CAWSAAVGGNTEAFF. The CDR3 DNA sequence: TGTGCCTGGAGTGCTGCGGTCGGGGGGAACACTGAAGCTTTCTTT.

The chain recombines TRBV6-2 or TRBV6-3 with TRBJ2-5; 7 positions agree with TRBD1. This CDR3 has 14 amino acids. CDR1 and CDR2 (germline): MNHEY, SVGEGT. V was pared by 6 bases and J by 5 bases, with 9 bases of the junction left unmatched. The CDR3 is CASRPRTGGETQYF. The CDR3 region has the DNA TGTGCCAGCAGACCCCGGACAGGCGGGGAGACCCAGTACTTC.

This clonotype was seen at least ten times. This chain links TRBV29-1 with TRBJ1-2; no firm D call. Germline V gives CDR1 SQVTM, CDR2 ANQGSEA. The V and J ends lost 7 bases and 5 bases respectively, with 14 bases between them. CDR3 length: 12 residues. DNA of the CDR3: TGCAGCGCAATGTGGGCGGATTATGGCTACACCTTC. Translation: CSAMWADYGYTF.

This clonotype has ten or more counts. V and J are TRBV20-1 and TRBJ1-5; TRBD1 matches 10 bases. Germline CDR1 DFQATT, CDR2 SNEGSKA (reference sequence). V lost 4 bases, J lost 3 bases, and 18 bases stayed unmatched. CDR3 length: 19 residues. The CDR3 nucleotides read TGCAGTGCTACGGACCCTAGGGACAGGGGTCAGGAGTTCAATCAGCCCCAGCATTTT. Translation gives CSATDPRDRGQEFNQPQHF.

This clonotype was seen only a few times. The chain has TRBV27 and TRBJ2-7; 9 nucleotides match TRBD1. Germline V gives CDR1 MNHEY, CDR2 SMNVEV (reference sequence). The CDR3 has 15 residues. The V segment lost 7 bases and the J segment 7 bases; nucleotides outside the gene matches: 14. For the CDR3, the DNA is TGTGCCAGCACCTCACCCGGGACAGGGTCCATGGAGCAGTACTTC. This codes for CASTSPGTGSMEQYF.

This clonotype was detected many times. The CDR3 DNA is TGTGCCAGCAGCTTAGGGACTAGCGCAACCGGGGAGCTGTTTTTT. It is translated as CASSLGTSATGELFF. This chain joins TRBV7-2 and TRBJ2-2; 9 bases match TRBD2. CDR3 length: 15 residues. Per germline, CDR1 SGHTA and CDR2 FQGNSA. Trimming removed 1 base from V and 5 bases from J; junction bases left unmatched: 2.